This T cell receptor beta chain is from a study of T cells after posttransplantation cyclophosphamide. Sequencing used immunoSEQ multiplex PCR; TCRdb keeps in-frame clones, though not all of them. The repertoire consists of under 45,000 clones, none detected only once. Germline V gene data show CDR1 as MDHEN and CDR2 as SYDVKM. V was clipped by 2 bases and J by 6 bases; unmatched bases: 7. The CDR3 is 15 residues long. In this sample, this clone turned up many times. The specimen was PBMCs. The source is a man aged 25 to 40 in good health and a related stem cell transplant donor. The rearrangement links TRBV28 to TRBJ1-5, with 7 bases fitting TRBD1. The CDR3 protein is CASSLPTGEGQPQHF. As DNA, the CDR3 is TGTGCCAGCAGTTTACCCACAGGGGAAGGTCAGCCCCAGCATTTT.